This T cell receptor (beta chain) was recorded in a study of shared clonotypes between healthy human individuals. Whole-study context: Plates per donor: three CD4 naive, three CD4 memory, two CD8 naive, one CD8 memory.

The CDR3 loop spans 16 amino acids. CDR1 is MGHRA and CDR2 is YSYEKL in the germline V gene. V was cut by 2 bases and J by 3 bases, with 13 bases left in between. Each subset's genomic DNA was split evenly across several immunoSEQ plates. Sequencing used immunoSEQ multiplex PCR; TCRdb keeps in-frame clones, though not all of them. The data show roughly 720,000 clones, 90% seen once. As concerns this clone: The antigen remains undetermined.

The study's findings and limits: Apart from blood, nothing was sampled; tissue repertoires likely differ. Generation probability values for non-shared clonotypes were lower than those for clonotypes shared by all four donors.

This sequence was found in a man between 18 and 29 years old in good health. Some clones in this sample may be carry-over from other donors' samples. V is TRBV4-1 and J is TRBJ2-2, with a possible D match to TRBD1 (6 bases). The specimen sequenced was memory CD8+ T cells from PBMCs. Subset denoted: CD45RO+ cells pooled with CCR7-negative TemRA cells. Here the CDR3 DNA reads TGCGCCAGCAGCCAATTGAGGGGGTCGGACACCGGGGAGCTGTTTTTT. This codes for CASSQLRGSDTGELFF.